Below are 17 T cell receptor beta chains sequenced from a single sample in a study of cytomegalovirus exposure and HLA in healthy donors (dated by TCRdb to the late 2010s). The library was generated by the immunoSEQ multiplex PCR assay. For the multiplex PCR, a mixture combining 60 forward primers for TCR Vbeta segments and 13 reverse primers for TCR Jbeta segments was used. TCRdb obtained this table from immuneACCESS and retained in-frame rearrangements with V and J assigned. These tables miss some clones; where compared with another copy, unresolved V genes account for less than half of the shortfall, and the remainder is unexplained. This sample is represented by about 160,000 clones; approximately 79% of them were singletons. The biggest ten clones account for over 1.1% of the sample. What was sequenced was PBMCs. Receptors originate from a man aged 55-75 years in good health and CMV-seronegative.

This chain links TRBV2 with TRBJ2-7; TRBD1 matches 7 bases. CDR1 and CDR2 (germline): SNHLY, FYNNEI. CDR3 length equals 14 residues. Trimming took 7 bases from V and 5 from J; bases not matched to a gene: 11. Written as DNA, the CDR3 is TGTGCCAGCATGGGGACAGCCACGAGGAACGAGCAGTACTTC. Protein sequence: CASMGTATRNEQYF.

The genes are TRBV29-1 and TRBJ1-2; possibly TRBD1 for D (5 bases). V gave up 7 bases and J gave up 2 bases, with 17 bases separating them. Germline V gene lookup returns CDR1 SQVTM and CDR2 ANQGSEA. The CDR3 extends over 14 amino acids. CDR3 bases: TGCAGCGCGTCTCCAGGGTCATCGAACTATGGCTACACCTTC. Protein product: CSASPGSSNYGYTF.

The genes are TRBV7-3 and TRBJ2-3; 9 positions agree with TRBD2. Germline CDR1 is SGHTA and CDR2 is FQGTGA. The CDR3 has 15 amino acids. With V trimmed by 6 bases and J by 0 bases, 4 bases remained unmatched. The CDR3 DNA sequence: TGTGCCAGCAGACACAGCGGGGGGAGCACAGATACGCAGTATTTT. Its translation is CASRHSGGSTDTQYF. The full variable domain, with the rest looked up from reference TRBV7-3 and TRBJ2-3, is GAGVSQTPSNKVTEKGKYVELRCDPISGHTALYWYRQSLGQGPEFLIYFQGTGAADDSGLPNDRFFAVRPEGSVSTLKIQRTERGDSAVYLCASRHSGGSTDTQYFGPGTRLTVL.

The V gene is TRBV2, the J gene TRBJ2-7; 7 nucleotides agree with TRBD1. The CDR3 extends over 14 amino acids. With 6 bases clipped from V and 3 bases from J, the junction kept 8 bases outside the gene matches. In germline, CDR1 is SNHLY, CDR2 FYNNEI. The CDR3 protein is CASRGDRDHYEQYF. CDR3 coding DNA: TGTGCCAGCAGAGGCGACAGGGACCACTACGAGCAGTACTTC. The whole variable domain, remainder taken from reference TRBV2 and TRBJ2-7, is EPEVTQTPSHQVTQMGQEVILRCVPISNHLYFYWYRQILGQKVEFLVSFYNNEISEKSEIFDDQFSVERPDGSNFTLKIRSTKLEDSAMYFCASRGDRDHYEQYFGPGTRLTVT.

The rearrangement links TRBV6-6 to TRBJ1-5; D unresolved. Germline V gene data show CDR1 as MNHNY and CDR2 as SVGAGI (reference sequence). V dropped 7 bases and J dropped 5 bases, with 12 bases sitting between them. This CDR3 has 13 residues. CDR3 loop: CASKAGLDQPQHF. CDR3 bases: TGTGCCAGCAAGGCAGGCTTGGATCAGCCCCAGCATTTT.

This chain links TRBV6-4 with TRBJ2-5, with D perhaps matching TRBD1 (5 bases). The DNA end favors TRBJ2-7, so the J call may be wrong. Germline V gene lookup returns CDR1 MRHNA and CDR2 SNTAGT. The CDR3 is 12 residues long. CDR3 residues: CASRDINYEQYF. CDR3 bases: TGTGCCAGCAGGGACATAAACTACGAGCAGTACTTC.

The chain carries TRBV4-1 and TRBJ2-7; 10 bases align to TRBD1. The germline V gene encodes CDR1 MGHRA and CDR2 YSYEKL. V trimming: 4 bases; J trimming: 1 base; junction bases outside the gene matches: 4. The CDR3 loop spans 15 amino acids. CDR3 sequence: CASSPGTGVSYEQYF. The CDR3 bases are TGCGCCAGCAGCCCCGGGACAGGGGTTTCCTACGAGCAGTACTTC.

The gene calls are TRBV10-3 and TRBJ2-5; a possible D gene is TRBD1 (6 bases). V was shortened by 4 bases and J by 5 bases, with 11 bases between the two germline ends. CDR3 size: 13 residues. The germline V gene has CDR1 ENHRY and CDR2 SYGVKD. The CDR3 DNA follows: TGTGCCATCAGTGTTAGTCAGGGGGAGACCCAGTACTTC. Its translation is CAISVSQGETQYF.

The chain combines TRBV28 with TRBJ1-1; 8 bases line up with TRBD1. The germline gives CDR1 MDHEN, CDR2 SYDVKM. The CDR3 has 13 amino acids. With V trimmed by 6 bases and J by 5 bases, 5 bases remained unmatched. CDR3 nucleotide sequence: TGTGCCAGCAGGGTCACAGGGGGGACTGAAGCTTTCTTT. Translated, it gives CASRVTGGTEAFF.

The CDR3 reads CASSFAGGKENTEAFF. CDR3 nucleotides: TGTGCCAGCAGTTTCGCAGGGGGTAAAGAGAACACTGAAGCTTTCTTT. The rearrangement uses TRBV28 and TRBJ1-1, with 7 bases fitting TRBD1. CDR1 MDHEN and CDR2 SYDVKM come from the germline V gene. The junction had 8 bases not matched to a gene; V was cut back by 3 bases and J by 1 base. The CDR3 spans 16 residues.

About this clone: Other DNA sequences from this sample encode an identical CDR3 as well. The V call is TRBV5-4, the J call TRBJ1-1, with D possibly being TRBD1 (6 bases). Germline assignment: CDR1 SGHNT and CDR2 YYREEE (reference sequence). Trimming removed 0 bases from V and 6 bases from J, with 15 bases in between. This CDR3 spans 15 amino acids. The CDR3 sequence: CASSLEFLSGAEAFF. The CDR3 DNA is TGTGCCAGCAGCTTGGAATTTTTGTCAGGGGCTGAAGCTTTCTTT.

The chain recombines TRBV5-3 with TRBJ2-3; 10 bases match TRBD2. TRBV5-3 is given ORF status, its function remaining uncertain. This CDR3 is 14 amino acids long. J was trimmed by 4 bases and V by 5 bases; bases with no gene match: 4. For the CDR3, the DNA is TGTGCCAGAAGAGCGGGGGGGCGCCCAGATACGCAGTATTTT. Its translation is CARRAGGRPDTQYF.

Concerning this clone: Other nucleotide sequences in the sample specify the same CDR3. The chain recombines TRBV5-1 with TRBJ2-5; D is undetermined. The V gene lost 1 base and the J gene lost 5 bases, with 6 bases spanning the gap. Germline V gene data show CDR1 as SGHRS and CDR2 as YFSETQ. The CDR3 loop spans 12 amino acids. For the CDR3, the DNA is TGCGCCAGCAGCTTGCCCGAGGAGACCCAGTACTTC. It is translated as CASSLPEETQYF.

This clone was observed a few times. The rearrangement uses TRBV11-2 and TRBJ1-4, with 8 bases that match TRBD1. Germline CDR1 reads SGHAT; CDR2 reads FQNNGV. With 5 bases clipped from V and 6 bases from J, the junction kept 8 bases outside the gene matches. The CDR3 consists of 15 residues. For the CDR3, the DNA is TGTGCCAGCAGCCATGGACAGGGCCATGATGAAAAACTGTTTTTT. Its protein product is CASSHGQGHDEKLFF.

Comments on this clone: This sample also contains other DNA sequences that code for the same CDR3. This sequence joins TRBV6-5 and TRBJ1-2; possible D gene TRBD1, 6 bases. The V gene lost 6 bases and the J gene lost 4 bases, with 9 bases spanning the gap. Germline values: CDR1 MNHEY, CDR2 SVGAGI. The CDR3 loop spans 12 amino acids. CDR3 bases: TGTGCCAGCAGACAGGGTGGCTATGGCTACACCTTC. This encodes CASRQGGYGYTF.

The V and J genes are TRBV15 and TRBJ1-2; weak D call: TRBD1 (5 bases). From germline, CDR1 is LNHNV and CDR2 YYDKDF (reference sequence). Between the trimmed V and J ends, which lost 1 base and 4 bases, there was a span of 10 bases. The CDR3 sequence is 14 residues long. CDR3 sequence (DNA): TGTGCCACCAGCAGAGTGGGGCTGAGCTATGGCTACACCTTC. Its translation is CATSRVGLSYGYTF.

This clone has more than one count but fewer than ten. The CDR3 loop reads CAISPGASGGSYEQYF. Here the CDR3 DNA reads TGTGCCATCAGCCCCGGGGCTAGCGGGGGGTCCTACGAGCAGTACTTC. This sequence joins TRBV10-3 and TRBJ2-7; 11 nucleotides agree with TRBD2. Looked up from germline, CDR1 is ENHRY and CDR2 is SYGVKD. CDR3 length: 16 amino acids. J lost 1 base, V lost 6 bases, and 8 bases had no gene match.